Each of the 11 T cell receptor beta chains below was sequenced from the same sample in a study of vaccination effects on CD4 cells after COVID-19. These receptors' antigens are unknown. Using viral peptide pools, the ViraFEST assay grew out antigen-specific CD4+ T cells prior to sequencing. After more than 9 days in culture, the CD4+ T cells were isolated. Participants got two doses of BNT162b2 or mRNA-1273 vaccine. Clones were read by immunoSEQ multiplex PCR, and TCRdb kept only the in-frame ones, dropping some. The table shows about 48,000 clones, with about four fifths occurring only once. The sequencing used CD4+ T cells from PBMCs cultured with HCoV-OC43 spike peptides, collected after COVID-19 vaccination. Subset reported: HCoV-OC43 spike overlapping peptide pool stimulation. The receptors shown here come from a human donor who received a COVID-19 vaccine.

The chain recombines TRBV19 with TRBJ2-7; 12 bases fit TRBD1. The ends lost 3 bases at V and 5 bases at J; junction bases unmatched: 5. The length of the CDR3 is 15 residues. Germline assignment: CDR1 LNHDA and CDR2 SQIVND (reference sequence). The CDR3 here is CASSITGTGGNEQYF. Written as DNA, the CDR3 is TGTGCCAGTAGTATTACGGGGACAGGGGGCAACGAGCAGTACTTC.

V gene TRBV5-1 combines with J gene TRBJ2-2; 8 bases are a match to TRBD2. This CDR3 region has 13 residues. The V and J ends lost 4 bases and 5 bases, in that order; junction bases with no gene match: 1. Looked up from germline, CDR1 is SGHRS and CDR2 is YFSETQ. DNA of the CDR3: TGCGCCAGCAGCAAGCGGGAGACCGGGGAGCTGTTTTTT. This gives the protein CASSKRETGELFF. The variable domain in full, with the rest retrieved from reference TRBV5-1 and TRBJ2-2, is KAGVTQTPRYLIKTRGQQVTLSCSPISGHRSVSWYQQTPGQGLQFLFEYFSETQRNKGNFPGRFSGRQFSNSRSEMNVSTLELGDSALYLCASSKRETGELFFGEGSRLTVL.

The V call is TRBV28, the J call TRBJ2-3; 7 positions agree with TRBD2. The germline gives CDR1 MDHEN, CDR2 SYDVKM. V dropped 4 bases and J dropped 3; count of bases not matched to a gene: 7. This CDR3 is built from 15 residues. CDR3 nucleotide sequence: TGTGCCAGCAGTTCCAGCGGGGCCAGGACAGATACGCAGTATTTT. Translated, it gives CASSSSGARTDTQYF.

For the CDR3, the DNA is TGTGCCAGCAGCCAAAGCTGGGGAAGACATAATTCACCCCTCCACTTT. Its translation: CASSQSWGRHNSPLHF. The chain links TRBV3-1 (or the pseudogene TRBV3-2) to TRBJ1-6; D is undetermined. The V end lost 2 bases, the J end lost 5 bases, and 13 bases lay between the germline ends. Germline-derived CDR1 and CDR2 are LGHDT and YNNKEL (reference sequence). The CDR3 loop spans 16 amino acids.

The CDR3 DNA sequence: TGTGCCAGCAGTAATAGGGGGGGGGCTTTCAATGAGCAGTTCTTC. Protein sequence: CASSNRGGAFNEQFF. V is TRBV11-3 and J is TRBJ2-1, with D tentatively TRBD2 (7 bases). Between the trimmed V and J ends, which lost 6 bases and 6 bases, there was a span of 18 bases. CDR1 and CDR2 (germline): SGHNT, YENEEA. The CDR3 loop spans 15 amino acids.

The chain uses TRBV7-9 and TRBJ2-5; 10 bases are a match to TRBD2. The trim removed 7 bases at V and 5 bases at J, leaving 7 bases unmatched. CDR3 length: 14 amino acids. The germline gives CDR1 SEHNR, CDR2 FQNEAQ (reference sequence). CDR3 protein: CASTESGGAETQYF. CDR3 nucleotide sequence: TGTGCCAGCACGGAGAGCGGGGGGGCGGAGACCCAGTACTTC. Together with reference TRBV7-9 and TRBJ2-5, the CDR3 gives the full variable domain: DTGVSQNPRHKITKRGQNVTFRCDPISEHNRLYWYRQTLGQGPEFLTYFQNEAQLEKSRLLSDRFSAERPKGSFSTLEIQRTEQGDSAMYLCASTESGGAETQYFGPGTRLLVL.

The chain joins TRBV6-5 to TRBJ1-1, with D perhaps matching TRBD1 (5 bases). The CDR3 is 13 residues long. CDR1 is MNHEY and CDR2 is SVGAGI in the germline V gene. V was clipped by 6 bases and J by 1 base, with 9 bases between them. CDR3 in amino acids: CASRKGENTEAFF. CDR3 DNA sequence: TGTGCCAGCAGGAAAGGGGAGAACACTGAAGCTTTCTTT.

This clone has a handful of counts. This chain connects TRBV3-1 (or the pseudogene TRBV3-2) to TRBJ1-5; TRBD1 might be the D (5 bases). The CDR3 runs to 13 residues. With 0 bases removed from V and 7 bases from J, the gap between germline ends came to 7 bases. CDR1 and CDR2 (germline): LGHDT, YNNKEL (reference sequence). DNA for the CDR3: TGTGCCAGCAGCCAAGACAGGGAACAGCCCCAGCATTTT. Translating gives CASSQDREQPQHF.

The CDR3 DNA sequence: TGTGCCAGCAGCTTACAGGGTTCGGAGACCCAGTACTTC. Encoded protein: CASSLQGSETQYF. V gene TRBV7-9 combines with J gene TRBJ2-5, with TRBD1 as a possible D gene (5 bases). Germline CDR1 SEHNR, CDR2 FQNEAQ (reference sequence). The CDR3 sequence is 13 residues long. V dropped 2 bases and J dropped 5 bases, with 9 bases sitting between them.

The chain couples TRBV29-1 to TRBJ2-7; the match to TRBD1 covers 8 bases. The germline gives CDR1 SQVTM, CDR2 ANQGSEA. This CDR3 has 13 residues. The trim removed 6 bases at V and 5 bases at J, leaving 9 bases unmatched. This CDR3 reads CSVGQGNRNEQYF. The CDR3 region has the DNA TGCAGCGTCGGACAGGGCAATCGGAACGAGCAGTACTTC.

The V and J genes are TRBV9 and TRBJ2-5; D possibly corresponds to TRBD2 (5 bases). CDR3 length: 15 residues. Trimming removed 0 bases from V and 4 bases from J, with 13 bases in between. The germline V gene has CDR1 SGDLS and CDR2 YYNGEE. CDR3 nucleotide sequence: TGTGCCAGCAGCGTAGCACTAGGTTTGAGAGAGACCCAGTACTTC. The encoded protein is CASSVALGLRETQYF.